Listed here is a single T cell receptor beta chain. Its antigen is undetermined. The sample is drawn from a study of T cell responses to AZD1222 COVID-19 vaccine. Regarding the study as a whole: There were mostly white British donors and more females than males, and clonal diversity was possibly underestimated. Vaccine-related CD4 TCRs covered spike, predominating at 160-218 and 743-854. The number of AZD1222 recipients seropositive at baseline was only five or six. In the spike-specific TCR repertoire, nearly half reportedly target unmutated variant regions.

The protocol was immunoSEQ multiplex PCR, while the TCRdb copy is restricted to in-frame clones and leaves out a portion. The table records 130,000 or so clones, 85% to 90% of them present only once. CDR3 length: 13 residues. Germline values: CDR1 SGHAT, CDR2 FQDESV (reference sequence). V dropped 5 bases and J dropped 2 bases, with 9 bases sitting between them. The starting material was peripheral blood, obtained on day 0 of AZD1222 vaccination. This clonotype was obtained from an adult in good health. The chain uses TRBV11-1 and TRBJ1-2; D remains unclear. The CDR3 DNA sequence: TGTGCCAGCAGCAGGACCGCCAACTATGGCTACACCTTC. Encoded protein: CASSRTANYGYTF.